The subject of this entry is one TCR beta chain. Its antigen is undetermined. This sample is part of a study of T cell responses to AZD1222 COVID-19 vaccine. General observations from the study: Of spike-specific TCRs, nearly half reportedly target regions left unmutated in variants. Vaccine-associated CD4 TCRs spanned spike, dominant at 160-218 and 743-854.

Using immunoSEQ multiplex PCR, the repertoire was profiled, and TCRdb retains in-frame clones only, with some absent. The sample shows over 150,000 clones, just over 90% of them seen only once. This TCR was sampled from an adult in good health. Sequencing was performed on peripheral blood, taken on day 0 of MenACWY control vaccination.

The CDR3 sequence: CASSEELGDKLFF. As DNA, the CDR3 is TGTGCCAGCAGTGAAGAACTAGGAGACAAACTGTTTTTT. The gene calls are TRBV6-1 and TRBJ1-4; D unresolved. The germline CDR1 and CDR2 sequences are MNHNS and SASEGT. The CDR3 is made up of 13 amino acids. V was shortened by 1 base and J by 11 bases, with 11 bases between the two germline ends.